This T cell receptor beta chain was profiled in a study of blood T cell repertoires in COVID-19. Background on the study: In each case, the material was cDNA or gDNA derived from T cells, B-cell-depleted T cells, or PBMCs.

The CDR3 is 14 residues long. Germline V lookup: CDR1 LGHDT, CDR2 YNNKEL (reference sequence). With 3 bases removed from V and 2 bases from J, the gap between germline ends came to 10 bases. Authors' processing steps: The authors estimated nucleated cell counts from reference gene primer amplification. Clones were read by immunoSEQ multiplex PCR, and TCRdb kept only the in-frame ones, dropping some. Clone size and V and J calls were adopted from that table, with D and trimming inferred from the DNA. The data show approximately 270,000 clones, about 79% seen once. Material for sequencing was peripheral blood. The rearrangement links TRBV3-1 (or the pseudogene TRBV3-2) to TRBJ1-2, with D tentatively TRBD1 (6 bases). This clonotype was obtained from a man older than 75 with acute or convalescent COVID-19. The CDR3 spells CASSHRRGNYGYTF. CDR3 nucleotide sequence: TGTGCCAGCAGCCATCGCAGGGGAAACTATGGCTACACCTTC.